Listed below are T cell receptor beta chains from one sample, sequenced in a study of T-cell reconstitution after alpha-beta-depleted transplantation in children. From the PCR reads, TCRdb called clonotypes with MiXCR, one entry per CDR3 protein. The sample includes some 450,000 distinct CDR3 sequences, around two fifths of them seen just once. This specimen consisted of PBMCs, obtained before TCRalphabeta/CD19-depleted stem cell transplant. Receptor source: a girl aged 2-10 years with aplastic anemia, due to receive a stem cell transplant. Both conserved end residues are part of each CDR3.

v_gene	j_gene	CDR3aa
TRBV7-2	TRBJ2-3	CASSSGQSTDTQYF
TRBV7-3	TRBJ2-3	CASSSSGLAGDTQYF
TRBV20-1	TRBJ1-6	CSATPGTYNSPLHF
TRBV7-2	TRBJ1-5	CASSLQGQGLEGQPQHF
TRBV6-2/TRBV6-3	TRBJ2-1	CASTEAGGPYEQFF
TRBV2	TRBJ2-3	CASRYRDSTDTQYF
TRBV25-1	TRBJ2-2	CASSEVGVGTGELFF
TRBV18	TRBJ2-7	CASSPSFRPQQYF
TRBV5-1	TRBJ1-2	CASSQGQGATDYGYTF
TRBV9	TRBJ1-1	CASSADWNTEAFF
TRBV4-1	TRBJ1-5	CASSQVIDQPQHF
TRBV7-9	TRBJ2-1	CASSLVGTSHEQFF
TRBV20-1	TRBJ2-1	CSAPSTTGESQFF
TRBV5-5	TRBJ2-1	CASSHNRGSSYNEQFF
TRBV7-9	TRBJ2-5	CASSPGVTAQETQYF
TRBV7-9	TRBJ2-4	CASSLGGQELAKNIQYF
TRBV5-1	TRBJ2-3	CASSETSGRALDTQYF
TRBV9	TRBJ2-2	CASSVFSGSDTGELFF
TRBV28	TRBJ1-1	CASSLSRTEAFF
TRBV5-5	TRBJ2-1	CASSPTGGLYNEQFF
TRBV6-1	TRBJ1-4	CASSEERWQKLFF
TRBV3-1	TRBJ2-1	CASSQERGGTLYNEQFF
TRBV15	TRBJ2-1	CATKLGQGAIYEQFF
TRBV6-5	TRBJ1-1	CASSYQKLNTEAFF
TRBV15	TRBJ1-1	CATSRGQGETEAFF
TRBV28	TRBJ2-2	CASSKAGFAGELFF
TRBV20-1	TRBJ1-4	CSAIGDSSRRCEKLFF
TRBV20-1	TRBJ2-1	CSASQAGGIVSFF
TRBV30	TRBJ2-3	CAWNVATTDTQYF
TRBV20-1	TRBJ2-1	CSARGDSSYNEQFF
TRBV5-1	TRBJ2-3	CASSSTGETDTQYF
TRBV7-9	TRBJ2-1	CASSFSETSGNEQFF
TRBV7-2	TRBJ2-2	CASTGQGATGELFF
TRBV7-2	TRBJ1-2	CASSHLQGANYGYTF
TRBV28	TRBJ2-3	CASTNSLTTWADTQYF
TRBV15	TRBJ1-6	CATRRTGSHSPLHF
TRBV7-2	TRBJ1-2	CASSFQQGYGGYTF
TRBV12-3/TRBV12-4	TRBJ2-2	CASAPSRTANTGELFF
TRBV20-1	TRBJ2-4	CSASKGKEAKNIQYF
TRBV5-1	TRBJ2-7	CASRIRDRGPGEQYF
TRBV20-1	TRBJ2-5	CSADPRSGSRETQYF
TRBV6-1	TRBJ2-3	CASRISPDRGSTDTQYF
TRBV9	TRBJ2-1	CASSVATRGRFNEQFF
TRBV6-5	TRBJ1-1	CASSHRGPEAFF
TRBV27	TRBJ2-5	CASKTSGASGETQYF
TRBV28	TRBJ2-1	CASTAPVGTRSYNEQFF
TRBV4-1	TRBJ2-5	CASSQIAGGTQYF
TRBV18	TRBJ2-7	CASSPAGIRAYEQYF
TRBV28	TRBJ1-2	CASTSLLRGYTF
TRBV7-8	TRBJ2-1	CASSLTKSGTGTNEQFF
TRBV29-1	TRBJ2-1	CSVALAGVLNEQFF
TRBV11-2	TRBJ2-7	CASSRGFEQYF
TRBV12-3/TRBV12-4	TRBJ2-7	CASSSGAYEQYF
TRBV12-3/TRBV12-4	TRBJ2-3	CASRLGQGSTDTQYF